The 3 T cell receptor beta chains presented below share a single source sample, sequenced in a study of PD-1 blockade in classical Hodgkin lymphoma (TCRdb year 2020). According to the study, the label for this sample's time point signals: cycle 1 day 1 (C1D1), immediately before nivolumab initiation. Every trial patient had relapsed after autologous stem cell transplantation, and cohorts A, B and C differed in prior brentuximab vedotin exposure. Libraries were built with the immunoSEQ multiplex PCR assay. Held by TCRdb, this immuneACCESS table contains in-frame sequences only and omits some clones. Under half of the omission traces to an unresolved V gene where checked; the cause of the rest is unknown. In all, the sample holds approximately 13,000 clones, and roughly nine tenths of those were seen once. 20% to 25% of the sample goes to the ten largest clones. The input for sequencing was peripheral blood mononuclear cells (PBMCs), taken at baseline. The receptors shown here come from a human donor with classical Hodgkin lymphoma.

CDR3 in amino acids: CASSNRVPYEAFF. CDR3 nucleotide sequence: TGTGCCAGTAGTAATAGGGTCCCCTACGAAGCTTTCTTT. This chain uses TRBV19 with TRBJ1-1; no clear D. The CDR3 has 13 residues. V lost 4 bases and J 8 bases, leaving 14 bases between the germline ends. Germline V gene sequence: CDR1 LNHDA, CDR2 SQIVND (reference sequence). Full variable domain (missing parts from reference TRBV19 and TRBJ1-1): DGGITQSPKYLFRKEGQNVTLSCEQNLNHDAMYWYRQDPGQGLRLIYYSQIVNDFQKGDIAEGYSVSREKKESFPLTVTSAQKNPTAFYLCASSNRVPYEAFFGQGTRLTVV.

The CDR3 sequence: CASSEAYSGGAGDTQYF. For the CDR3, the DNA is TGTGCCAGCAGTGAAGCCTATAGCGGGGGGGCAGGAGATACGCAGTATTTT. The V call is TRBV6-1, the J call TRBJ2-3; 11 bases line up with TRBD2. Unmatched junction bases numbered 7, after V lost 0 bases and J lost 5 bases. Germline CDR1 is MNHNS and CDR2 is SASEGT. This CDR3 has 17 amino acids.

The V and J genes are TRBV19 and TRBJ2-7; 12 bases fit TRBD2. Germline values: CDR1 LNHDA, CDR2 SQIVND (reference sequence). Germline trimming cut 6 bases from V and 7 bases from J; bases unmatched to any gene: 10. The CDR3 runs to 15 residues. The CDR3 here is CASSSLAGGRPEQYF. CDR3 bases: TGTGCCAGTAGCTCCCTAGCGGGAGGGCGCCCGGAGCAGTACTTC.